These T cell receptor beta chains were read from a single sample in a study of blood T cells in healthy people across ages. One entry per CDR3 protein results from TCRdb running MiXCR on the 5' RACE reads. The sample holds about 670,000 distinct CDR3 sequences, 52% seen once. Sequences were obtained from blood. Receptor source: a woman of 80 years or more in good health. Both conserved end residues are trimmed from each CDR3.

>TRBV5-1
ASGRGGSYNEQF
>TRBV28
ASSWLAENSYEQY
>TRBV11-2
ASSLVLPSGEGETQF
>TRBV20-1
SARSPGLAGPQETQY
>TRBV29-1
SVEEIILEAF
>TRBV28
ASSLEDAQY
>TRBV25-1
ASSVQPGGF
>TRBV10-3
AINGAVGDTIY
>TRBV6-5
ASSSPSISYEQY
>TRBV10-3
AISVQGTTDTQY
>TRBV5-1
ASSLGAVLTGELF
>TRBV12-3/TRBV12-4
ASTLVGQGSGQPQH
>TRBV4-1
ASSQVGGTGGPRRTEAF
>TRBV3-1
ASSPTDTAQETQY
>TRBV4-2
ASSQAHFTQLGGRGYT
>TRBV12-3/TRBV12-4
ASSTRTGSGQPQH
>TRBV28
ASSLSVGVGSPLH
>TRBV7-2
ASSVQITGTQY
>TRBV6-6
ASSYALGLAGDYEQY
>TRBV14
ASSQVEGGGYT
>TRBV3-1
ASSQAAGELF
>TRBV18
ASSGVSNQPQH
>TRBV28
ASRRQALNTEAF
>TRBV7-2
ASSLDGRNSPLH
>TRBV12-3/TRBV12-4
ASSLRGDNGAGYT
>TRBV28
ASSLGRGPSYEQY
>TRBV20-1
SANGQGSLETQY
>TRBV6-6
ASSWGVDEQY
>TRBV12-3/TRBV12-4
ASSSGYNSPLH
>TRBV5-1
ASSLVGTGDGDEQY
>TRBV12-3/TRBV12-4
ASSFESSGRPY
>TRBV7-9
ASSPAGHQETQY
>TRBV5-1
ASSPGTASSYEQY
>TRBV18
ASSLTGQGSHGDTQY
>TRBV20-1
SAAGRAGHYEQY
>TRBV20-1
SARPLAETQY
>TRBV12-3/TRBV12-4
ASSLGQGVKYEQY
>TRBV6-2/TRBV6-3
ASSYPGLPYEQY
>TRBV20-1
SAKGTSGYSYEQY
>TRBV3-1
ASSSGRGRYYGYT
>TRBV20-1
SARVPRDTGELF